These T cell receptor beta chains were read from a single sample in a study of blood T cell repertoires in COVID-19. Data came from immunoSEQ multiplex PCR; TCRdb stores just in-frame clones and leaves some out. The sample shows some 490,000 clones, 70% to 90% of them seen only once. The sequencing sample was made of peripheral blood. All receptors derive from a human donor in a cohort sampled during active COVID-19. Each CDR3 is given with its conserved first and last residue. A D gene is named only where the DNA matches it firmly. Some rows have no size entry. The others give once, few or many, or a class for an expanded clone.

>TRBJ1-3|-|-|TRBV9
TGTGCCAGCAGCATAACAGGTACTGGAAACACCATATATTTT
CASSITGTGNTIYF
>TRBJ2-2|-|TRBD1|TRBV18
TGTGCCAGCTCATCATACCGGACAGGGAACACCGGGGAGCTGTTTTTT
CASSSYRTGNTGELFF
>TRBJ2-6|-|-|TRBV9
TGTGCCAGCAGCGTGTCGGGATTATCTGGGGCCAACGTCCTGACTTTC
CASSVSGLSGANVLTF
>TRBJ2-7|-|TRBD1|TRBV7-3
TGTGCCAGCAGCTTAAAGGGGACAGGAGCCTACGAGCAGTACTTC
CASSLKGTGAYEQYF
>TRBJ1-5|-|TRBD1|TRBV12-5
TGTGCTAGTGGTTTGGTACTGGGACAGGGGGCACAGCCCCAGCATTTT
CASGLVLGQGAQPQHF
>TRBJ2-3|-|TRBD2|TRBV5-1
TGCGCCAGCAAGTTTACTAGCGGTCCTGAGACAGATACGCAGTATTTT
CASKFTSGPETDTQYF
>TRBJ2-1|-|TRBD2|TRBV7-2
TGTGCCAGCAGCTTGAGACTAGCGGGTTTCCCCGCGAATGAGCAGTTCTTC
CASSLRLAGFPANEQFF
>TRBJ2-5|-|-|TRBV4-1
TGCGCCAGCAGCCAGGCCTGGAGCGGGTACCAAGAGACCCAGTACTTC
CASSQAWSGYQETQYF
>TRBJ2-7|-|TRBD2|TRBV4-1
TGCGCCAGCAGCCTCAGACTAGCGGGAGACGAGCAGTACTTC
CASSLRLAGDEQYF
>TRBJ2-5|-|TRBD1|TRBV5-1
TGCGCCAGCAGCTTCGGGACAGGGGGTAGAGAGACCCAGTACTTC
CASSFGTGGRETQYF
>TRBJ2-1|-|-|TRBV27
TGTGCCAGCAGTTTATCCCGAAGGGAGCGCAATGAGCAGTTCTTC
CASSLSRRERNEQFF
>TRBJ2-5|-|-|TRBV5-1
TGCGCCAGCAGCTTGTTACCTACAGGGAGAGGAGAGACCCAGTACTTC
CASSLLPTGRGETQYF
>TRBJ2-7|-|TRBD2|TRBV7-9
TGTGCCAGCAGCTCAACTAGCGGGAGATTACCCGAGCAGTACTTC
CASSSTSGRLPEQYF
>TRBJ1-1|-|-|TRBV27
TGTGCCAGCAACATTAGGGGAGGGAACACTGAAGCTTTCTTT
CASNIRGGNTEAFF
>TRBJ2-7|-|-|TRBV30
TGTGCCTGGAGTGGGGGCCTCGACGAGCAGTACTTC
CAWSGGLDEQYF
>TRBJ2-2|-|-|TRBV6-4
TGTGCCAGCAGTGACGTAGCGGAGACCGGGGAGCTGTTTTTT
CASSDVAETGELFF
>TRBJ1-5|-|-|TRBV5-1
TGCGCCAGCAGCTTGACAGGGTCCGGTCAGCCCCAGCATTTT
CASSLTGSGQPQHF
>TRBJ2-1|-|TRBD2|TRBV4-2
TGTGCCAGCAGCCAAGACGCTAGCGGGAGGTGGCAGTTCTTC
CASSQDASGRWQFF
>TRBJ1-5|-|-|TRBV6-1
TGTGCCAGCAGTGAGCGGGGGGTGGATGATCAGCCCCAGCATTTT
CASSERGVDDQPQHF
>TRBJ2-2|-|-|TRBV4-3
TGCGCCAGCAGCCAAGTCGTGGGCAACACCGGGGAGCTGTTTTTT
CASSQVVGNTGELFF
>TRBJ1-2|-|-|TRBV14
TGTGCCAGCAGCCAAATGGGGGCAGCTAACTATGGCTACACCTTC
CASSQMGAANYGYTF
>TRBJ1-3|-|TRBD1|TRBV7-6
TGTGCCAGCAGCCCAAAGCTCCCAGGGGGTCCTGGAAACACCATATATTTT
CASSPKLPGGPGNTIYF
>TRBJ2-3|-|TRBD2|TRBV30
TGTGCCTGGAGTCGTCTAGCGGGAGGCCTCACAGATACGCAGTATTTT
CAWSRLAGGLTDTQYF
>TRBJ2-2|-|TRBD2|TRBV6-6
TGTGCCAGCGCGATCAGGACTAGCGCTAACCCCGGGGAGCTGTTTTTT
CASAIRTSANPGELFF
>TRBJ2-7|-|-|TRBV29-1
TGCAGCGTTGATTTCGGGACTCCTTCCTACGAGCAGTACTTC
CSVDFGTPSYEQYF
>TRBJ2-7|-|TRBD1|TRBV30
TGTGCCTGGAGTCGTCCTACAGGGGGGCTCCTCTACGAGCAGTACTTC
CAWSRPTGGLLYEQYF
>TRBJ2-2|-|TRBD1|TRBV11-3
TGTGCCAGCAGCTTAAACAGGGGGATCGGGGAGCTGTTTTTT
CASSLNRGIGELFF
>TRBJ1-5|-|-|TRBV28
TGTGCCAGCGGGGGAGGGGGTCCCAATCAGCCCCAGCATTTT
CASGGGGPNQPQHF
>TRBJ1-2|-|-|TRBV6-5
TGTGCCAGCAGTTATTTTCAGGAAAGGGGAGGCTACACCTTC
CASSYFQERGGYTF
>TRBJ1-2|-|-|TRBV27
TGTGCCAGCAGTTTAGCCGGGACTAACTATGGCTACACCTTC
CASSLAGTNYGYTF
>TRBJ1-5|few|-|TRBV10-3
TGTGCCATCAGTGAGGGGGGCCGGAGCAATCAGCCCCAGCATTTT
CAISEGGRSNQPQHF
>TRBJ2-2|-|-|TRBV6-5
TGTGCCAGCAGAAAGGACAGCGCTTCAAGGGGGGAGCTGTTTTTT
CASRKDSASRGELFF
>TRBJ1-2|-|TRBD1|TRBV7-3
TGTGCCAGCAGCTTAAATCGACAGGGCAACAATGGCTACACCTTC
CASSLNRQGNNGYTF
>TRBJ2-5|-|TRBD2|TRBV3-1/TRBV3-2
TGTGCCAGCAGCCAAGATACTAGCGGAGAGTACCAAGAGACCCAGTACTTC
CASSQDTSGEYQETQYF
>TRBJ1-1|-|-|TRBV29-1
TGCAGCGCCACGGGGGGACCTTCAACTGAAGCTTTCTTT
CSATGGPSTEAFF